The 29 T cell receptor beta chains listed next were all sequenced from one sample in a study of blood T cell repertoires in COVID-19 (dated by TCRdb to 2018 to 2020). The library was produced with the immunoSEQ multiplex PCR assay. TCRdb limited this immuneACCESS table to in-frame rearrangements with V and J called. A share of clones is missing; checked studies link under half to unresolved V genes, and the rest is unexplained. This sample holds 150,000 to 200,000 clones; 87% were observed only once. The ten most abundant clones make up over 4.5% of the sample. The sample consisted of peripheral blood. The source of these receptors is a human donor in a cohort sampled during active COVID-19.

V usage is TRBV6-6 and J usage is TRBJ2-3, with 11 bases aligning to TRBD1. The CDR3 has 22 amino acids. Germline V gives CDR1 MNHNY, CDR2 SVGAGI (reference sequence). J lost 1 base, V lost 5 bases, and 23 bases had no gene match. As DNA, the CDR3 is TGTGCCAGCAGTCGGACAGGGGGCGAAGTCGCGGGAGGTATCGCTGGCACAGATACGCAGTATTTT. It specifies CASSRTGGEVAGGIAGTDTQYF.

This chain joins TRBV11-3 and TRBJ2-7; TRBD1 agrees at 11 bases. The CDR3 spans 18 residues. The V and J ends lost 3 bases and 0 bases, in that order; junction bases with no gene match: 10. The germline CDR1 and CDR2 sequences are SGHNT and YENEEA. The CDR3: CASSLDWTGGRSSYEQYF. The CDR3 coding sequence is TGTGCCAGCAGCTTGGATTGGACAGGGGGCCGGAGCTCCTACGAGCAGTACTTC.

The rearrangement joins TRBV5-5 to TRBJ2-1; perhaps TRBD1 as D (5 bases). Between the trimmed V and J ends, which lost 2 bases and 0 bases, there was a span of 9 bases. This CDR3 region has 15 residues. Germline loops: CDR1 SGHKS, CDR2 YYEKEE (reference sequence). CDR3 in DNA: TGTGCCAGCAGCTTCCAGGGTGACTCCTACAATGAGCAGTTCTTC. Translated, it gives CASSFQGDSYNEQFF.

DNA for the CDR3: TGTGCCAGTAGTAACCCTCCGGGACTAGCCACCGGGGAGCTGTTTTTT. Its translation: CASSNPPGLATGELFF. The chain recombines TRBV19 with TRBJ2-2, with 9 bases that match TRBD2. V gave up 4 bases and J gave up 4 bases; unmatched junction bases: 7. There are 16 residues in the CDR3. CDR1 and CDR2 (germline): LNHDA, SQIVND (reference sequence).

The chain couples TRBV28 to TRBJ1-5; tentatively, D is TRBD1 (5 bases). The CDR3 loop spans 14 amino acids. The germline gives CDR1 MDHEN, CDR2 SYDVKM. The ends were cut back, 5 bases at V and 7 bases at J, with 15 bases in the middle. CDR3 amino acids: CASSSPGTLQPQHF. The CDR3, as DNA: TGTGCCAGCAGTAGCCCCGGGACTTTACAGCCCCAGCATTTT.

The chain has TRBV19 and TRBJ2-5; 7 bases line up with TRBD1. V dropped 4 bases and J dropped 3; count of bases not matched to a gene: 11. Germline V gene sequence: CDR1 LNHDA, CDR2 SQIVND (reference sequence). The CDR3 spans 16 residues. The CDR3 protein is CASSTPGTALEETQYF. CDR3 coding DNA: TGTGCCAGTAGTACTCCCGGGACAGCACTGGAAGAGACCCAGTACTTC.

The rearrangement joins TRBV30 to TRBJ1-1, with D unclear. The ends were cut back, 0 bases at V and 5 bases at J, with 13 bases in the middle. Germline CDR1 reads GTSNPN; CDR2 reads SVGIG (reference sequence). This CDR3 is built from 14 residues. The CDR3 DNA reads TGTGCCTGGAGTGTGACTATGGACTGGACTGAAGCTTTCTTT. Translated, it gives CAWSVTMDWTEAFF.

The gene calls are TRBV30 and TRBJ1-4; D uncertain. The ends were cut back, 2 bases at V and 8 bases at J, with 9 bases in the middle. CDR3 length: 12 residues. Germline CDR1 is GTSNPN and CDR2 is SVGIG (reference sequence). The CDR3: CAWSNIQEKLFF. The CDR3 region has the DNA TGTGCCTGGAGTAATATACAGGAAAAACTGTTTTTT.

The rearrangement links TRBV24-1 to TRBJ1-4, with D perhaps TRBD1 (5 bases). The V and J ends lost 6 bases and 11 bases respectively, with 12 bases between them. CDR3 length: 12 amino acids. Germline V gene sequence: CDR1 KGHDR, CDR2 SFDVKD. The CDR3 bases are TGTGCCACCAGTCTCAGGGATGGCAAACTGTTTTTT. Protein: CATSLRDGKLFF.

CDR3 sequence: CASSLVAGMNTEAFF. Written as DNA, the CDR3 is TGTGCCAGCAGCTTGGTGGCAGGGATGAACACTGAAGCTTTCTTT. The gene calls are TRBV5-6 and TRBJ1-1; a possible D gene is TRBD1 (5 bases). The V and J ends lost 0 bases and 0 bases respectively, with 9 bases between them. This CDR3 comprises 15 residues. CDR1 and CDR2 from the germline V gene are SGHDT and YYEEEE.

The chain couples TRBV7-3 to TRBJ2-5, with D perhaps TRBD1 (6 bases). The CDR3 is made up of 16 amino acids. V was shortened by 2 bases and J by 5 bases, with 18 bases between the two germline ends. Germline-derived CDR1 and CDR2 are SGHTA and FQGTGA. The DNA of the CDR3 is TGTGCCAGCAGCTTACCCCCGCCACAGGGTAAGGAGACCCAGTACTTC. It encodes CASSLPPPQGKETQYF.

The chain is built from TRBV7-9 and TRBJ2-3; 14 positions agree with TRBD2. Germline CDR1 reads SEHNR; CDR2 reads FQNEAQ (reference sequence). This CDR3 is 16 amino acids long. Unmatched junction bases numbered 5, after V lost 5 bases and J lost 4 bases. CDR3 nucleotides: TGTGCCAGCAGCAGCCGACTAGCGGGAGGGGCAGATACGCAGTATTTT. Translated, it gives CASSSRLAGGADTQYF.

This sequence joins TRBV29-1 and TRBJ1-2, with 8 bases that match TRBD1. J lost 8 bases, V lost 5 bases, and 7 bases had no gene match. This CDR3 contains 12 residues. The germline V gene encodes CDR1 SQVTM and CDR2 ANQGSEA. CDR3 sequence reads: CSVYQGAWGYTF. The CDR3 bases are TGCAGCGTTTACCAGGGGGCGTGGGGCTACACCTTC.

This clone was picked up one time. V usage is TRBV5-1 and J usage is TRBJ2-1, with a tentative D call TRBD1 (6 bases). This CDR3 comprises 16 residues. The ends were cut back, 0 bases at V and 4 bases at J, with 14 bases in the middle. Germline V gene sequence: CDR1 SGHRS, CDR2 YFSETQ. In DNA, the CDR3 is TGCGCCAGCAGCTTGGCAAGGGGGACCCTATACAATGAGCAGTTCTTC. It specifies CASSLARGTLYNEQFF.

The rearrangement links TRBV28 to TRBJ2-2, with D perhaps matching TRBD2 (6 bases). Germline CDR1 reads MDHEN; CDR2 reads SYDVKM. Trimming removed 2 bases at V and 0 bases at J, with 13 bases between. CDR3 length equals 17 residues. CDR3 in amino acids: CASSLGAGSANTGELFF. The CDR3 bases are TGTGCCAGCAGTTTAGGGGCGGGGAGCGCGAACACCGGGGAGCTGTTTTTT.

CDR3 residues: CASSQTGEQYF. DNA of the CDR3: TGTGCCAGCAGCCAAACGGGGGAGCAGTACTTC. The rearrangement links TRBV3-1 (or the pseudogene TRBV3-2) to TRBJ2-7, with D possibly being TRBD2 (5 bases). V shed 2 bases and J shed 7 bases, with 6 bases lying between them. CDR3 size: 11 residues. From germline, CDR1 is LGHDT and CDR2 YNNKEL (reference sequence).

This clone showed up just once. The chain couples TRBV30 to TRBJ2-1; 11 nucleotides agree with TRBD2. CDR3 length equals 15 residues. Germline V lookup: CDR1 GTSNPN, CDR2 SVGIG (reference sequence). The junction had 10 bases not matched to a gene; V was cut back by 7 bases and J by 5 bases. CDR3 in DNA: TGTGCCTCAAATCCAAGACTAGCGGGGCACAATGAGCAGTTCTTC. Protein product: CASNPRLAGHNEQFF.

The chain uses TRBV7-2 and TRBJ1-1, with D perhaps TRBD1 (6 bases). The germline V and J ends were trimmed by 0 bases and 1 base, with 9 bases remaining between them. The CDR3 sequence is 15 residues long. The V gene's germline CDR1 is SGHTA and CDR2 FQGNSA. The CDR3 reads CASSLAGTPNTEAFF. The CDR3 region has the DNA TGTGCCAGCAGCTTAGCGGGGACACCGAACACTGAAGCTTTCTTT.

This chain uses TRBV27 with TRBJ2-3; no reliable D call. The CDR3 runs 15 residues. V lost 2 bases to trimming and J lost 1 base, with 10 bases between them. The germline CDR1 and CDR2 sequences are MNHEY and SMNVEV (reference sequence). The CDR3 is CASSLNSPRTDTQYF. DNA for the CDR3: TGTGCCAGCAGTTTAAACAGTCCGCGCACAGATACGCAGTATTTT.

The table lists this clone with a count of one. V gene TRBV12-3 or TRBV12-4 combines with J gene TRBJ1-1; maybe TRBD1 (5 bases). Between the trimmed V and J ends, which lost 3 bases and 4 bases, there was a span of 9 bases. The CDR3 loop spans 13 amino acids. The DNA of the CDR3 is TGTGCCAGCAGTTTCGCGGGGGGCACTGAAGCTTTCTTT. It codes for CASSFAGGTEAFF.

CDR3 nucleotide sequence: TGTGCCTGGAGTATGGGACAGTTGGATAACTATGGCTACACCTTC. Translation gives CAWSMGQLDNYGYTF. The chain combines TRBV30 with TRBJ1-2, with 7 bases aligning to TRBD1. CDR3 size: 15 residues. Germline V gene data show CDR1 as GTSNPN and CDR2 as SVGIG (reference sequence). J gave up 1 base and V 2 bases, and 7 bases lay outside the gene matches. Full variable domain (rest looked up from reference TRBV30 and TRBJ1-2): SQTIHQWPATLVQPVGSPLSLECTVEGTSNPNLYWYRQAAGRGLQLLFYSVGIGQISSEVPQNLSASRPQDRQFILSSKKLLLSDSGFYLCAWSMGQLDNYGYTFGSGTRLTVV.

This clone has more than one count but fewer than ten. The chain joins TRBV6-2 or TRBV6-3 to TRBJ1-4; D may be TRBD1 (5 bases). The CDR3 consists of 11 residues. CDR1 and CDR2 from the germline V gene are MNHEY and SVGEGT. V lost 5 bases and J lost 11, with 9 bases in between. The CDR3: CASSTDIKLFF. For the CDR3, the DNA is TGTGCCAGCAGTACGGACATCAAACTGTTTTTT.

This chain uses TRBV23-1 with TRBJ1-3; 8 nucleotides align to TRBD1. TRBV23-1 is labeled an ORF, and its function is uncertain. The CDR3 has 17 residues. Trimming took 6 bases from V and 2 from J; bases not matched to a gene: 12. DNA for the CDR3: TGCGCCAGCAGAGGACAGGGCGCTGGAATGGCTGGAAACACCATATATTTT. This codes for CASRGQGAGMAGNTIYF.

This CDR3 reads CASSYPPRQGVQPQHF. CDR3 DNA: TGTGCCAGCAGCTACCCCCCCCGACAGGGGGTTCAGCCCCAGCATTTT. The J gene is TRBJ1-5, the V gene TRBV27, with 9 nucleotides matching TRBD1. The CDR3 length is 16 residues. Trimming took 6 bases from V and 6 from J; bases not matched to a gene: 12. Germline V gene sequence: CDR1 MNHEY, CDR2 SMNVEV (reference sequence).

The chain joins TRBV9 to TRBJ1-4, with D unresolved. Germline V gives CDR1 SGDLS, CDR2 YYNGEE. With 0 bases removed from V and 5 bases from J, the gap between germline ends came to 5 bases. This CDR3 has 13 amino acids. CDR3 in DNA: TGTGCCAGCAGCGTAGGCGGGAATGAAAAACTGTTTTTT. Its protein is CASSVGGNEKLFF.

The V gene is TRBV30, the J gene TRBJ2-3; no clear D gene. V lost 2 bases, J lost 1 base, and 13 bases lay in between. Germline-derived CDR1 and CDR2 are GTSNPN and SVGIG (reference sequence). CDR3 size: 15 residues. CDR3 nucleotides: TGTGCCTGGAGTCGGGTACCCCACGGCACAGATACGCAGTATTTT. It yields the protein CAWSRVPHGTDTQYF.

The chain combines TRBV5-4 with TRBJ2-1; 8 bases fit TRBD1. Trimming removed 1 base from V and 7 bases from J; junction bases left unmatched: 7. This CDR3 contains 15 residues. Looked up from germline, CDR1 is SGHNT and CDR2 is YYREEE (reference sequence). CDR3 sequence reads: CASSLYRGSVNEQFF. CDR3 bases: TGTGCCAGCAGCTTGTACAGGGGGAGTGTGAATGAGCAGTTCTTC.

The chain links TRBV3-1 (or the pseudogene TRBV3-2) to TRBJ1-4; weak D call: TRBD1 (6 bases). Trimming cost V 3 bases and J 8 bases, with 19 bases left between them. Germline V lookup: CDR1 LGHDT, CDR2 YNNKEL (reference sequence). CDR3 length: 16 residues. The CDR3 DNA is TGTGCCAGCAGCCATGGCGTCACGGGACAAGGCGAAAAACTGTTTTTT. It codes for CASSHGVTGQGEKLFF.

This chain joins TRBV10-3 and TRBJ2-2, with D maybe TRBD1 (6 bases). CDR1 and CDR2 (germline): ENHRY, SYGVKD. Trimming took off 6 bases at V and 4 bases at J, with 12 bases between the two ends. The CDR3 is 14 amino acids. The CDR3 spells CAISLGQTTGELFF. The CDR3 nucleotides read TGTGCCATCAGCTTAGGACAGACCACCGGGGAGCTGTTTTTT.